This entry lists 24 T cell receptor beta chains sequenced from one sample in a study of identical twins (dated by TCRdb to about 2016). The library was prepared using 5' RACE. TCRdb lists the instrument as Illumina HiSeq 2000. TCRdb trimmed public reads at Q25 via fastp, called clones via MiXCR and kept in-frame beta chains. Entries are consolidated by CDR3 protein sequence, retaining the most common genes and DNA. Here the sample has a few hundred thousand distinct CDR3 sequences; around 12% occur a single time. The ten largest clones capture roughly 7.8% of the sample. The same data also went into a second study, on yellow fever vaccine responses in identical twins.

The sequencing sample was made of CD8+ T cells sorted from blood. The receptors shown here come from a woman younger than 30 in good health.

The chain uses TRBV11-1 and TRBJ2-7, with D uncertain. The CDR3 totals 19 residues. Germline values: CDR1 SGHAT, CDR2 FQDESV (reference sequence). Trimming stripped 5 bases from V and 2 bases from J, with 28 bases between. CDR3 residues: CASSHLGPRRSLLTYEQYF. The CDR3 DNA reads TGTGCCAGCAGCCACCTCGGACCTCGAAGGTCACTCCTTACCTACGAGCAGTACTTC.

This clonotype was observed a handful of times. The rearrangement links TRBV7-2 to TRBJ2-1, with TRBD2 as a possible D gene (5 bases). There are 16 residues in the CDR3. Trimming cost V 5 bases and J 0 bases, with 14 bases left between them. CDR1 and CDR2 (germline): SGHTA, FQGNSA. The CDR3 protein is CASSHGLTDSYNEQFF. The CDR3 DNA sequence: TGTGCCAGCAGCCACGGACTTACTGACTCCTACAATGAGCAGTTCTTC.

This clonotype was found a few times. V is TRBV6-1 and J is TRBJ1-1; 7 bases are shared with TRBD1. Germline V gene data show CDR1 as MNHNS and CDR2 as SASEGT. V lost 4 bases to trimming and J lost 3 bases; unmatched junction nucleotides: 14. The CDR3 has 17 amino acids. CDR3 bases: TGTGCCAGCAGTGCACCCTATTTAACAGGGGACCACACTGAAGCTTTCTTT. Translating gives CASSAPYLTGDHTEAFF.

This clonotype was found a few times. The chain links TRBV6-1 to TRBJ2-7; weak D call: TRBD1 (5 bases). This CDR3 has 14 amino acids. Germline V gene data show CDR1 as MNHNS and CDR2 as SASEGT. V lost 8 bases, J lost 6 bases, and 20 bases lay in between. The CDR3 region has the DNA TGTGCCAGCCGAGAGACAGAAAGTACTGGCGAGCAGTACGTC. It codes for CASRETESTGEQYV.

In its sample, this clonotype was seen many times. V usage is TRBV4-1 and J usage is TRBJ2-7, with D possibly called TRBD1 or TRBD2 (6 bases each). V lost 4 bases, J lost 6 bases, and 13 bases lay in between. Germline V gives CDR1 MGHRA, CDR2 YSYEKL. This CDR3 has 13 amino acids. CDR3: CASSPGKGGEQYV. CDR3 nucleotide sequence: TGCGCCAGCAGCCCCGGTAAGGGGGGCGAGCAGTACGTC.

This clonotype was seen ten or more times. The genes are TRBV6-2 or TRBV6-3 and TRBJ1-1; the D is unclear. This CDR3 region has 13 residues. V was pared by 0 bases and J by 5 bases, with 7 bases between. Germline CDR1 is MNHEY and CDR2 is SVGEGT. The CDR3 loop reads CASSYSVVTEAFF. In DNA, the CDR3 is TGTGCCAGCAGTTACTCGGTGGTTACTGAAGCTTTCTTT.

This clonotype was picked up many times. V usage is TRBV20-1 and J usage is TRBJ2-7; possibly TRBD1 for D (6 bases). CDR1 and CDR2 (germline): DFQATT, SNEGSKA (reference sequence). The CDR3 has 13 amino acids. V was shortened by 1 base and J by 3 bases, with 10 bases between the two germline ends. Written as DNA, the CDR3 is TGCAGTGCTAGAGGGACAGAGAACTACGAGCAGTACGTC. It specifies CSARGTENYEQYV.

This clonotype was recorded a few times. V is TRBV5-1 and J is TRBJ2-7; tentatively, D is TRBD2 (6 bases). CDR1 is SGHRS and CDR2 is YFSETQ in the germline V gene. The V and J ends lost 3 bases and 3 bases respectively, with 16 bases between them. The CDR3 is 15 residues long. CDR3 amino acids: CASSWGEDSIYEQYF. For the CDR3, the DNA is TGCGCCAGCAGCTGGGGGGAAGATTCAATCTACGAGCAGTACTTC.

This clonotype was recorded a few times. The V gene is TRBV6-5, the J gene TRBJ1-4, with D possibly TRBD1 on 6 matching bases. The CDR3 covers 16 residues. Trimming shortened V by 3 bases and J by 0 bases, and 11 bases separated the two germline ends. CDR1 and CDR2 from the germline V gene are MNHEY and SVGAGI. CDR3 nucleotides: TGTGCCAGCAGTTATACAGGGAAGGCAACTAATGAAAAACTGTTTTTT. Encoded protein: CASSYTGKATNEKLFF.

This clonotype appeared a few times. The chain recombines TRBV2 with TRBJ2-1, with 7 nucleotides matching TRBD2. Losses at the gene ends were 7 bases for V and 0 bases for J; bases not matched to a gene: 3. The CDR3 is 14 residues long. Per germline, CDR1 SNHLY and CDR2 FYNNEI. CDR3 sequence reads: CASNLADSYNEQFF. The CDR3 bases are TGTGCCAGCAACCTAGCGGACTCCTACAATGAGCAGTTCTTC.

This clonotype has more than one count but fewer than ten. The rearrangement uses TRBV2 and TRBJ2-1; unclear D gene. Trimming left V 3 bases short and J 7 bases short, with 7 bases between. CDR1 is SNHLY and CDR2 is FYNNEI in the germline V gene. The CDR3 runs 12 residues. The CDR3 reads CASSDSFNEQFF. In nucleotides, the CDR3 is TGTGCCAGCAGTGATAGTTTTAATGAGCAGTTCTTC.

This clonotype was detected only a few times. The V and J genes are TRBV7-9 and TRBJ2-1; possibly TRBD2 for D (5 bases). The CDR3 contains 13 residues. V was shortened by 5 bases and J by 5 bases, with 10 bases between the two germline ends. Germline V gene data show CDR1 as SEHNR and CDR2 as FQNEAQ (reference sequence). The CDR3 here is CASSIPEDNEQFF. CDR3 nucleotides: TGTGCCAGCAGCATCCCGGAGGACAATGAGCAGTTCTTC.

This clonotype turned up a few times. The V and J genes are TRBV4-1 and TRBJ2-7; D is perhaps TRBD1 (5 bases). This CDR3 has 13 amino acids. V lost 2 bases and J 3 bases, leaving 8 bases between the germline ends. Germline V gene sequence: CDR1 MGHRA, CDR2 YSYEKL. CDR3 nucleotides: TGCGCCAGCAGCCAAACGCAGGGCTACGAGCAGTACTTC. Protein sequence: CASSQTQGYEQYF.

Only a few counts were recorded for this clonotype. The V and J genes are TRBV12-5 and TRBJ2-1, with a possible D match to TRBD2 (6 bases). V was pared by 6 bases and J by 0 bases, with 9 bases between. Germline CDR1 is LGHNT and CDR2 is FRNRAP. The CDR3 totals 14 residues. DNA for the CDR3: TGTGCTAGTGGGCTCGGGAGCTCCTACAATGAGCAGTTCTTC. Translated: CASGLGSSYNEQFF. The full variable domain, with the rest looked up from reference TRBV12-5 and TRBJ2-1, is DARVTQTPRHKVTEMGQEVTMRCQPILGHNTVFWYRQTMMQGLELLAYFRNRAPLDDSGMPKDRFSAEMPDATLATLKIQPSEPRDSAVYFCASGLGSSYNEQFFGPGTRLTVL.

The V call is TRBV4-2, the J call TRBJ1-2, with D possibly TRBD1 on 6 matching bases. Germline CDR1 is LGHNA and CDR2 is YNFKEQ. The CDR3 spans 15 residues. The V end lost 1 base, the J end lost 8 bases, and 17 bases lay between the germline ends. CDR3 sequence reads: CASSQVPGGAQGYTF. CDR3 DNA: TGTGCCAGCAGCCAAGTCCCTGGGGGGGCGCAGGGCTACACCTTC.

This clonotype turned up a few times. This chain connects TRBV4-1 to TRBJ2-5; no firm D call. Deletions cut 7 bases from V and 7 bases from J, with 19 bases between. The germline V gene encodes CDR1 MGHRA and CDR2 YSYEKL. The CDR3 extends over 14 amino acids. The CDR3 region has the DNA TGCGCCAGCATGGAGACACGGACCTCGGGGACCCAGTACTTC. This codes for CASMETRTSGTQYF.

CDR3 coding DNA: TGTGCCAGCAGTGTGGTTTTCAATGAGCAGTTCTTC. This sequence encodes CASSVVFNEQFF. The chain carries TRBV25-1 and TRBJ2-1; the D is unclear. Germline V gene lookup returns CDR1 MGHDK and CDR2 SYGVNS. Trimming removed 4 bases at V and 6 bases at J, with 7 bases between. The CDR3 totals 12 residues.

There are a few counts of this clonotype. The V call is TRBV24-1, the J call TRBJ2-1; D not resolved. Trimming stripped 5 bases from V and 0 bases from J, with 19 bases between. This CDR3 has 18 residues. Germline CDR1 and CDR2: KGHDR and SFDVKD. CDR3 DNA: TGTGCCACCAGTGTCGATAAGTACTCCACGAGCTCCTACAATGAGCAGTTCTTC. Protein: CATSVDKYSTSSYNEQFF.

This clonotype was found many times. This chain connects TRBV4-1 to TRBJ2-7; 9 bases agree with TRBD1. The junction had 5 bases not matched to a gene; V was cut back by 0 bases and J by 5 bases. The germline V gene has CDR1 MGHRA and CDR2 YSYEKL. There are 15 residues in the CDR3. Here the CDR3 reads CASSQDRDRADEQYF. CDR3 bases: TGCGCCAGCAGCCAAGATCGGGACAGGGCAGACGAGCAGTACTTC.

In DNA, the CDR3 is TGTGCCAGCAGCGAGCCAGGGAACACTGAAGCTTTCTTT. This codes for CASSEPGNTEAFF. The chain recombines TRBV6-2 or TRBV6-3 with TRBJ1-1; D is undetermined. CDR1 and CDR2 from the germline V gene are MNHEY and SVGEGT. Trimming shortened V by 6 bases and J by 1 base, and 9 bases separated the two germline ends. The CDR3 is 13 residues long.

This clonotype was seen only a few times. J is TRBJ2-1 and V is TRBV5-6, with no clear D. CDR3 length: 12 residues. CDR1 and CDR2 (germline): SGHDT, YYEEEE. The V end lost 2 bases, the J end lost 7 bases, and 7 bases lay between the germline ends. In DNA form, the CDR3 reads TGTGCCAGCAGCTTCGTCGGGAATGAGCAGTTCTTC. Amino acid sequence: CASSFVGNEQFF.

With regard to this clonotype: The junction departs from the called germline gene at one end, perhaps through a read error. The chain links TRBV7-6 to TRBJ2-2; possibly TRBD1 or TRBD2 for D (5 bases each). Germline V gene lookup returns CDR1 SGHVS and CDR2 FNYEAQ. The CDR3 sequence is 14 residues long. CDR3 in amino acids: CASSPSRDTGELFF. CDR3 nucleotides: TGTGCCAGCAGCCCTAGCAGGGATACCGGGGAGCTGTTCTTT.

The chain is built from TRBV7-9 and TRBJ2-3, with 9 bases identical to TRBD2. CDR3 length: 16 residues. Germline-derived CDR1 and CDR2 are SEHNR and FQNEAQ (reference sequence). J gave up 2 bases and V 5 bases, and 8 bases lay outside the gene matches. The CDR3 bases are TGTGCCAGCAGCGGTGGACTAGCGAGCAACACAGATACGCAGTATTTT. The encoded protein is CASSGGLASNTDTQYF.

This clonotype was found a few times. This chain uses TRBV20-1 with TRBJ1-6; 7 bases match TRBD1. The germline gives CDR1 DFQATT, CDR2 SNEGSKA (reference sequence). After removal of 6 bases from V and 5 bases from J, the junction contained 7 bases not matched to a gene. This CDR3 comprises 14 residues. The CDR3 DNA reads TGCAGTGCACAAACAGGGGTTGATAATTCACCCCTCCACTTT. Translation gives CSAQTGVDNSPLHF.